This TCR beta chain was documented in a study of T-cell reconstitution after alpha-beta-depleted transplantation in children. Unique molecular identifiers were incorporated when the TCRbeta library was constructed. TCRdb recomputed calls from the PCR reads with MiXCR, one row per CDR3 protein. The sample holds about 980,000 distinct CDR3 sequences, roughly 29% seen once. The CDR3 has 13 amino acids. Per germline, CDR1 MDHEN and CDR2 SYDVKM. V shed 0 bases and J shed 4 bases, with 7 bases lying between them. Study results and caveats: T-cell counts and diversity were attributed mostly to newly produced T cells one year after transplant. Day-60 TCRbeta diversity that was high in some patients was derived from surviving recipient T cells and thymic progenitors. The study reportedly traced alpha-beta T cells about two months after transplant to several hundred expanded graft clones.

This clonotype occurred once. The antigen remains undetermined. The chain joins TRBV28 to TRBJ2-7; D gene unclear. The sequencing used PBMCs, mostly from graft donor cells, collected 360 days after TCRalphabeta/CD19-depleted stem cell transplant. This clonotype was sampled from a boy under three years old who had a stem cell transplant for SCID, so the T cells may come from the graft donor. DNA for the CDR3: TGTGCCAGCAGTTTATGGCAGAATTACGAGCAGTACTTC. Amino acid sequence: CASSLWQNYEQYF.